These T cell receptor beta chains were read from a single sample in a study of OX40 agonist ivuxolimab in advanced cancers. Method: immunoSEQ multiplex PCR; TCRdb's copy keeps in-frame clones and lacks some. The sample gives some 25,000 clones, 80% to 90% of which show up once; approximately 9.5% is in the top ten. The sequencing used CD4+ or CD8+ T cells sorted from blood, collected in a trial of the OX40 agonist ivuxolimab. All receptors derive from an adult with an advanced solid tumor such as melanoma, head and neck, liver or kidney cancer. The conserved cysteine and the conserved F or W are not part of the CDR3 here. The order of the fields is CDR3 protein, J gene, V gene.

ASSGGKGGYEQY	TRBJ2-7	TRBV19
ASSLDPSGSLNEQF	TRBJ2-1	TRBV5-4
ASSSALGRSYEQY	TRBJ2-7	TRBV5-6
ASSQEGQGQSNT	TRBJ1-2	TRBV4-1
ASSYTTGENTEAF	TRBJ1-1	TRBV5-1
ASGMGQGRNQPQH	TRBJ1-5	TRBV12-5
AAKYRGVSEAF	TRBJ1-1	TRBV6-1
ASSLIAGDNEQF	TRBJ2-1	TRBV5-6
ASSIQGLLTDTQY	TRBJ2-3	TRBV18
AGSLIGEGGYT	TRBJ1-2	TRBV27
ASSPGTSGYPYEQY	TRBJ2-7	TRBV18
ASSLAQENGYT	TRBJ1-2	TRBV5-1
ASSTNTGLTAF	TRBJ1-1	TRBV7-9
ASSLVQGSYEQY	TRBJ2-7	TRBV5-1
ASSAEWGADTQY	TRBJ2-3	TRBV9
ASSTPGTREETQY	TRBJ2-5	TRBV25-1
SVQAGEVTGELF	TRBJ2-2	TRBV29-1
AWSVGAGEAQF	TRBJ2-1	TRBV30
ASSLPAGAVF	TRBJ2-1	TRBV28
ASRPAPQETQY	TRBJ2-5	TRBV5-4
ASSSPSGHYEQY	TRBJ2-7	TRBV5-6
ASSASASTSGNTIY	TRBJ1-3	TRBV6-1
ASRPWGAGDEQY	TRBJ2-7	TRBV27
ASSLARGANYGYT	TRBJ1-2	TRBV5-6
ASSLAAGSANYGYT	TRBJ1-2	TRBV5-1
ASSFQGTSNTEAF	TRBJ1-1	TRBV7-2
ASSLQGASGNTIY	TRBJ1-3	TRBV5-4
ASRDYLTDTQY	TRBJ2-3	TRBV6-1
ASKGGGETQY	TRBJ2-5	TRBV6-1
ASSPWRGEPYRQY	TRBJ2-7	TRBV28
ASIQGTEAF	TRBJ1-1	TRBV6-1
ASSPASTDTQY	TRBJ2-3	TRBV18
ASSPPLTYEQY	TRBJ2-7	TRBV18
ASRSGALQNEQF	TRBJ2-1	TRBV28
SVSGGAGAPYNEQF	TRBJ2-1	TRBV29-1
ASSSGTGRNLNTEAF	TRBJ1-1	TRBV19
ASSERLADNTGELF	TRBJ2-2	TRBV19
ASSATSGRRETQY	TRBJ2-5	TRBV2
ASSPPSSYEQY	TRBJ2-7	TRBV18
ASSNPRTAYEQY	TRBJ2-7	TRBV6-1
ASTPNPGQAHNTQY	TRBJ2-3	TRBV9
ASSLPAGTNTQY	TRBJ2-3	TRBV13
ASSLRTGPGAKNIQY	TRBJ2-4	TRBV5-1
ASSLDSSYT	TRBJ1-2	TRBV5-4
ASSVATGRGSYNEQF	TRBJ2-1	TRBV9
ASSDRDRSSGNTIY	TRBJ1-3	TRBV6-4
ASSPTGLSSGNTIY	TRBJ1-3	TRBV7-9
ASSLRAGSMDIQY	TRBJ2-4	TRBV5-6